The 18 T cell receptor beta chains below come from one sample, sequenced in a study of early T cells in non-severe SARS-CoV-2 infection. TCRdb re-analysed the 5' RACE reads in MiXCR, keeping a single row per CDR3 protein. The sample holds 35,000 to 45,000 distinct CDR3 sequences, more than 5% seen once. The sequencing input was whole blood. The source is an adult who was a healthcare worker with PCR-confirmed SARS-CoV-2 infection or an uninfected control (not recorded which).

There are many counts of this clonotype. The genes are TRBV7-2 and TRBJ2-1; tentative D call: TRBD2 (6 bases). Germline CDR1 SGHTA, CDR2 FQGNSA. Trimming pared 7 bases from V and 0 bases from J, leaving 13 bases between. The CDR3 runs 15 residues. The chain's CDR3 is CASTRSGDSYNEQFF. The DNA for the CDR3 is TGTGCCAGCACTCGATCGGGAGACTCCTACAATGAGCAGTTCTTC.

This clonotype has ten or more counts. J is TRBJ2-3 and V is TRBV2, with TRBD1 matching 12 bases. Germline lookup yields CDR1 SNHLY and CDR2 FYNNEI. The junction had 6 bases not matched to a gene; V was cut back by 3 bases and J by 2 bases. The CDR3 loop spans 17 amino acids. The DNA of the CDR3 is TGTGCCAGCAGTGACCGCGGGACAGGGGGCTTCACAGATACGCAGTATTTT. It translates to CASSDRGTGGFTDTQYF. The full variable domain, in which reference TRBV2 and TRBJ2-3 provide the parts outside the CDR3, is EPEVTQTPSHQVTQMGQEVILRCVPISNHLYFYWYRQILGQKVEFLVSFYNNEISEKSEIFDDQFSVERPDGSNFTLKIRSTKLEDSAMYFCASSDRGTGGFTDTQYFGPGTRLTVL.

The sample holds many counts of this clonotype. V gene TRBV20-1 combines with J gene TRBJ2-7; TRBD1 matches 11 bases. Germline-derived CDR1 and CDR2 are DFQATT and SNEGSKA (reference sequence). This CDR3 has 15 residues. V trimming: 4 bases; J trimming: 6 bases; junction bases outside the gene matches: 11. CDR3 DNA sequence: TGCAGTGCTACCCCCGGGACAGGGGGGCGCGCCGAGCAGTACTTC. Amino acids: CSATPGTGGRAEQYF.

This clonotype has at least ten counts. The gene calls are TRBV30 and TRBJ1-5; possible D gene TRBD1, 6 bases. The germline V and J ends were trimmed by 0 bases and 4 bases, with 10 bases remaining between them. From germline, CDR1 is GTSNPN and CDR2 SVGIG (reference sequence). CDR3 length: 14 residues. CDR3 protein: CAWSVTGLNQPQHF. The CDR3 DNA reads TGTGCCTGGAGTGTAACAGGGTTGAATCAGCCCCAGCATTTT.

This clonotype was counted ten times or more. The chain couples TRBV12-5 to TRBJ2-1; 8 nucleotides line up with TRBD1. V was pared by 6 bases and J by 13 bases, with 11 bases of the junction left unmatched. There are 13 residues in the CDR3. Per the germline V gene, CDR1 is LGHNT and CDR2 is FRNRAP. The CDR3 loop reads CASGPGTGPIQFF. The CDR3 nucleotides are TGTGCTAGTGGCCCCGGGACAGGTCCCATCCAGTTCTTC.

At least ten counts were recorded for this clonotype. This chain links TRBV7-2 with TRBJ2-7; tentatively, D is TRBD1 or TRBD2 (5 bases each). V gave up 3 bases and J gave up 6 bases, with 15 bases separating them. Germline lookup yields CDR1 SGHTA and CDR2 FQGNSA. The CDR3 consists of 14 residues. The CDR3 sequence: CASSFGTPMFEQYF. In DNA form, the CDR3 reads TGTGCCAGCAGCTTTGGGACGCCGATGTTCGAGCAGTACTTC.

This clonotype was seen ten or more times. This chain uses TRBV5-5 with TRBJ1-3; no firm D call. The CDR3 consists of 12 residues. Trimming stripped 1 base from V and 4 bases from J, with 3 bases between. Germline assignment: CDR1 SGHKS and CDR2 YYEKEE (reference sequence). Here the CDR3 DNA reads TGTGCCAGCAGCTTGAAAGGAAACACCATATATTTT. It specifies CASSLKGNTIYF.

The rearrangement links TRBV30 to TRBJ2-7; D ambiguous. The germline CDR1 and CDR2 sequences are GTSNPN and SVGIG (reference sequence). V was clipped by 3 bases and J by 5 bases, with 17 bases between them. This CDR3 has 14 amino acids. In DNA, the CDR3 is TGTGCCTGGAGCGGCTTGCCGGGTAGGGACGAGCAGTACTTC. Translating it yields CAWSGLPGRDEQYF.

This clonotype was recorded many times. The V and J genes are TRBV6-1 and TRBJ2-3, with a weak D call TRBD2 (5 bases). CDR1 and CDR2 (germline): MNHNS, SASEGT. V shed 5 bases and J shed 5 bases, with 17 bases lying between them. The length of the CDR3 is 15 residues. CDR3 amino acids: CASSTSERSLDTQYF. In DNA, the CDR3 is TGTGCCAGCAGTACTTCAGAGCGGTCCTTAGATACGCAGTATTTT.

The table lists this clonotype with a few counts. Mismatch with germline at one junction end may stem from a read error. The V gene is TRBV18, the J gene TRBJ2-7; 12 bases are shared with TRBD2. The CDR3 spans 17 residues. Germline values: CDR1 KGHSH, CDR2 LQKENI. Here the CDR3 reads CASSPRLAGAFVWEQYF. The CDR3 DNA reads as TGTGCCAGCTCCCCACGACTAGCGGGAGCGTTCGTGTGGGAGCAGTACTTC.

This clonotype came up many times. V gene TRBV20-1 combines with J gene TRBJ1-1, with D perhaps TRBD1 (5 bases). Per germline, CDR1 DFQATT and CDR2 SNEGSKA (reference sequence). The CDR3 totals 14 residues. V was shortened by 2 bases and J by 3 bases, with 13 bases between the two germline ends. The CDR3 DNA is TGCAGTGCTAGACCAATGGGGGGGGACACTGAAGCTTTCTTT. Protein product: CSARPMGGDTEAFF.

Many counts were recorded for this clonotype. The chain joins TRBV5-1 to TRBJ2-1; 9 positions match TRBD1. Trimming cost V 6 bases and J 6 bases; bases outside gene matches: 10. Germline CDR1 and CDR2: SGHRS and YFSETQ. This CDR3 comprises 15 residues. In DNA form, the CDR3 reads TGCGCCAGCACAAACGGGACAGGGAGGGTCAATGAGCAGTTCTTC. The encoded protein is CASTNGTGRVNEQFF.

This clonotype showed up many times. This chain joins TRBV4-1 and TRBJ2-7; 14 bases line up with TRBD2. The CDR3 is made up of 16 amino acids. Germline loops: CDR1 MGHRA, CDR2 YSYEKL. Losses at the gene ends were 1 base for V and 2 bases for J; bases not matched to a gene: 1. The CDR3, as DNA: TGCGCCAGCAGCCAAGGGACTAGCGGGAGGACCTACGAGCAGTACTTC. Translation: CASSQGTSGRTYEQYF.

This clonotype has ten or more counts. The rearrangement joins TRBV6-6 to TRBJ1-6; 8 nucleotides align to TRBD1. The CDR3 loop spans 16 amino acids. J was trimmed by 7 bases and V by 6 bases; bases with no gene match: 11. The germline CDR1 and CDR2 sequences are MNHNY and SVGAGI (reference sequence). In DNA form, the CDR3 reads TGTGCCAGCAGGAGGGGGACAGGAGATGTAAATTCACCCCTCCACTTT. Translation gives CASRRGTGDVNSPLHF.

This clonotype was observed many times. The chain uses TRBV7-6 and TRBJ2-3; 11 bases agree with TRBD1. The CDR3 has 15 amino acids. Germline loops: CDR1 SGHVS, CDR2 FNYEAQ. Trimming took 2 bases from V and 9 from J; bases not matched to a gene: 7. The CDR3 DNA sequence: TGTGCCAGCAGCTTATCCGGGACAGGGGGAGGCACGCAGTATTTT. Amino acids: CASSLSGTGGGTQYF.

This clonotype was seen repeatedly, ten times or more. The rearrangement joins TRBV7-9 to TRBJ2-1, with 7 nucleotides matching TRBD2. The CDR3 is 15 amino acids. Germline trimming cut 5 bases from V and 2 bases from J; bases unmatched to any gene: 6. The germline V gene has CDR1 SEHNR and CDR2 FQNEAQ (reference sequence). The CDR3 region is CASSRLAVTYNEQFF. CDR3 DNA: TGTGCCAGCAGCCGGCTAGCGGTTACCTACAATGAGCAGTTCTTC.

This clonotype appeared many times. V and J are TRBV4-1 and TRBJ1-3; D not certain. The CDR3 has 18 amino acids. Germline CDR1 and CDR2: MGHRA and YSYEKL. V gave up 0 bases and J gave up 7 bases, with 22 bases separating them. The CDR3 loop is CASSQEGLALPLLNTIYF. DNA of the CDR3: TGCGCCAGCAGCCAAGAAGGCTTAGCACTCCCCCTTCTGAACACCATATATTTT.

The J gene is TRBJ2-7, the V gene TRBV15, with TRBD1 matching 10 bases. Germline V lookup: CDR1 LNHNV, CDR2 YYDKDF (reference sequence). This CDR3 has 15 residues. The trim removed 0 bases at V and 12 bases at J, leaving 11 bases unmatched. CDR3 sequence reads: CATSRDKGTGEVSYF. The DNA for the CDR3 is TGTGCCACCAGCAGAGATAAAGGGACAGGGGAGGTTTCGTACTTC. Full variable domain (missing parts from reference TRBV15 and TRBJ2-7): DAMVIQNPRYQVTQFGKPVTLSCSQTLNHNVMYWYQQKSSQAPKLLFHYYDKDFNNEADTPDNFQSRRPNTSFCFLDIRSPGLGDTAMYLCATSRDKGTGEVSYFGPGTRLTVT.